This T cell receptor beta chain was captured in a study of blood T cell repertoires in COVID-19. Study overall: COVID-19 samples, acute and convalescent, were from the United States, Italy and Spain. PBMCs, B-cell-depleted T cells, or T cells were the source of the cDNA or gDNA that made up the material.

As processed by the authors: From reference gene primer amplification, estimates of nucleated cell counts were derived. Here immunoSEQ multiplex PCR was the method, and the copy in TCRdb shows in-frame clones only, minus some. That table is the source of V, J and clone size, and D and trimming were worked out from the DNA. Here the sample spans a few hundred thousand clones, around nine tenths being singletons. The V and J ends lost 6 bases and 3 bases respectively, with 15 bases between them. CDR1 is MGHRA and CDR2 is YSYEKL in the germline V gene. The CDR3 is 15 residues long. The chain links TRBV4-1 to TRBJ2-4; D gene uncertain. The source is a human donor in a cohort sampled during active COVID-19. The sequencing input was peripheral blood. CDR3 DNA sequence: TGCGCCAGCAGTCCTGACTTATTGGGCAAAAACATTCAGTACTTC. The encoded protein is CASSPDLLGKNIQYF.